This TCR beta chain is drawn from a study of cytomegalovirus exposure and HLA in healthy donors (TCRdb year 2017). About the full investigation: In an earlier analysis of some 550 of the donors, less than 350 Gb of sequence data and 90 million to 120 million unique TCR beta sequences from some 170 million T cells were reported. The study used immunosequencing to profile the T cell repertoires of approximately 640 subjects and linked those repertoires to cytomegalovirus serostatus. In a later genetic analysis, genome-wide SNP genotypes for about 55% of the roughly 670 donors were used, and that subset was treated as a discovery cohort. HLA typing included class I and class II loci at four-digit resolution. Among 300 to 500 genotyped donors of the cohort, an average of about 220,000 unique TCR beta nucleotide sequences was sequenced per donor, of which about 18% were non-productive. Rather than using new phenotypic data, the later analysis identified candidate immune exposures from TCR beta sequences and from how often those sequences occurred across donors. Because of strong linkage in the cohort, 5 or 6 DR-DQ haplotypes were treated as single units for association and clustering. Alongside the repertoire data, information on donor age, sex, ethnicity and CMV serostatus was compiled. Every discovery cohort repertoire had been produced on one sequencing platform. Besides the first cohort of around 700 subjects, a separate validation cohort made up of 120 or so different subjects was used. The study combined high-throughput TCR immunosequencing, statistical association of individual TCRs with disease status, and machine learning to predict cytomegalovirus infection status. A later analysis re-examined previously published TCR beta repertoires from roughly 650 donors and added high-resolution HLA genotyping to investigate patterns of TCR occurrence. The study aimed to test whether cataloging public T cell receptors could reveal signatures of past pathogen exposure. Typing coverage differed by locus: A, B, C, DRB1 and DQB1 were typed in about 620-640 donors, DQA1 in about 550, DPA1 in approximately 600, and DPB1 in just under 480. Among the roughly 380 genotyped donors, roughly 80% belonged to the genetic ancestry cluster associated with self-reported Caucasian donors. An early release that covered about 600 HLA-typed donors contained approximately 320 gigabases of sequencing data and around 80 million unique TCR sequences. In an earlier analysis of 587 of the donors, high-throughput TCR beta sequencing was used to judge whether each TCR beta V gene segment behaved as functional or pseudogenic. Study-wide findings and limitations: Linkage disequilibrium might explain the correlated functional status among segregating V segments, but an unknown experimental factor could not be ruled out. Presence/absence analyses assumed roughly uniform sequencing depth across donors, an assumption that may not hold. Because the 87-base-pair reads could not distinguish some IMGT-functional V segments, including TRBV6-2 and TRBV6-3, those segments were excluded. In a later analysis, 15,000 to 20,000 TCR beta sequences were associated with specific HLA alleles at a false discovery rate of 0.05. Because counts were too low, about 18 rarely observed V segments, including chromosome 9 orphons, were excluded from the earlier analysis of 587 of the donors. Because HLA typing was unavailable for some donors at each locus, only the typed subset was used in association tests. Immune exposure information for the cohort was limited to CMV serostatus. The study listed 150 to 200 TCR beta chains as associated with cytomegalovirus. The classifier was reported to diagnose cytomegalovirus status with high specificity and sensitivity in both the original and validation cohorts. Only TCR beta chains were sequenced in this cohort, and the absence of alpha or paired-chain data limited detectable features. Assigning TCR associations to individual alleles was difficult when HLA alleles, especially DR and DQ, strongly co-occurred. While some public TCRs were present in many individuals, most TCR sequences turned up only very rarely across donors. In an earlier analysis of about 540 of the donors, most TCR beta V segments were observed in productive rearrangements about 90% or about 30% of the time, broadly matching IMGT annotations. A later analysis found that most CMV-associated TCR beta chains appeared HLA-restricted, with HLA associations seemingly driven largely by CMV exposure. In a later analysis, several top co-occurrence clusters were reported to appear linked to parvovirus B19, influenza, CMV and Epstein-Barr virus. An association between a missense DCLRE1C variant and V-gene and J-gene trimming of TCR beta chains was found in a later genetic analysis and replicated in an independent cohort. In vitro tests confirmed that a few of the cytomegalovirus-associated TCR beta chains recognize cytomegalovirus antigens. Compared with equally common non-associated chains, HLA-associated TCR beta chains in a later analysis were more clonally expanded and had lower generation probabilities. According to a later genetic analysis, donors in an Asian-associated ancestry cluster had fewer N-insertions in productive TCRs than the roughly 700-donor mean. A further reported finding was that TCR beta sequences accurately predicted the HLA-A and HLA-B alleles for most subjects in the first cohort. The sequencing pipeline was judged likely to have produced a cluster of highly shared sequence variants as a technical artifact. The authors suggested that the approach could potentially be generalized to other disease states and immunological phenotypes. According to a later analysis, TCR association rates differed among HLA loci, with DRB1 alleles showing the most associated TCRs and HLA-C alleles showing the fewest.

The method was the immunoSEQ multiplex PCR assay. For the multiplex PCR, a mixture combining 60 forward primers for TCR Vbeta segments and 13 reverse primers for TCR Jbeta segments was used. The CDR3 region of rearranged TCR beta genes was amplified from genomic DNA with a multiplex PCR assay. On the Illumina HiSeq System, the amplified TCR beta libraries were sequenced as 87-base-pair reads. The authors' pipeline ran thus. Across the 500 to 700 repertoires, a later analysis counted 80 million or so unique TCR beta chains, roughly 11 million of which were shared by at least two donors. Raw reads were error-corrected and collapsed into unique sequences with a nearest-neighbor algorithm that merged closely related sequences to remove PCR and sequencing errors. V, D and J gene segments were assigned by aligning CDR3 sequences to IMGT reference sequences. Each retained sequence needed at least a six-nucleotide match to both a V gene segment and a J gene segment. A rearrangement was called productive if the CDR3 had no stop codons and remained in frame with V and J, and every other rearrangement was called non-productive. CDR3 was defined by IMGT convention, running from the second conserved V-encoded cysteine to the conserved J-encoded phenylalanine. The earlier analysis of some 600 of the donors excluded sequences that lacked an unambiguous match to a single V gene segment. In an earlier analysis of around 600 of the donors, V segments were called functional above 56.7% productive rearrangements and were called segregating when the between-donor standard deviation exceeded 5%. A statistical classification framework was built for diagnosing cytomegalovirus status from the catalog of TCR beta chain sequences. V and J gene assignment, in a later analysis, came from comparing TCR nucleotide sequences with IMGT/GENE-DB human TR gene sequences. A later analysis assigned CDR3 sequences and most-parsimonious VDJ recombination scenarios with the TCRdist pipeline. In a later analysis, each TCR beta chain was defined by its CDR3 amino acid sequence together with its V-gene family, and reads lacking a unique V-gene family were excluded. As a way to deal with suspected cross-contamination and a sequencing artifact, a later analysis dropped more than 500 nucleotide sequences that were highly shared and had low generation probability. In a later analysis, a clonal expansion index for each public chain was calculated from normalized within-repertoire ranks of inferred template counts. Generation probabilities in a later analysis came from a VDJ recombination model fitted to out-of-frame rearrangements, and those results were checked against IGoR. A later analysis scored TCR-TCR, TCR-HLA and TCR-CMV co-occurrence with hypergeometric tests, applying a repertoire-size bias correction to TCR pairs. A later analysis estimated false discovery rates by permuting HLA or CMV assignments 20 times. In a later analysis, co-occurring TCRs were grouped using DBSCAN, and TCRdist sequence similarity was added for clustering within HLA-allele-positive subsets. Repertoires with fewer than 30,000 or more than 120,000 public chains, plus five repertoires with anomalous nucleotide sharing, were excluded from co-occurrence clustering. The clones in this table, taken by TCRdb from immuneACCESS, are in-frame only. Not every clone is retained; where verified, under half of the shortfall comes from an unresolved V gene, and the cause of the rest is unknown. That table supplies the V and J calls and clone size; D and trimming were determined from the DNA. Across this sample there are approximately 100,000 clones, with about 70% seen only once. About 2.6% of the sample lies in the top ten.

The V end loses 4 bases and the J end loses 0 bases, and a stretch of 14 bases separates them. The germline V gene (reference sequence) supplies CDR1 SGHNT and CDR2 YYREEE. The CDR3 starts with the cysteine, ends with the phenylalanine, and has 16 residues. The entry retains the CDR3 DNA only, 48 bases that are in frame from base 1. The cohort consisted of 666 healthy bone marrow donors. At the time of sampling, all cohort members were nominally healthy, though unrecorded immune exposures were likely present. The donor was CMV seropositive and belonged to the group of 250 to 350 seropositive cohort members. A peripheral blood sample was provided by each donor, and peripheral blood mononuclear cells were used for TCR beta sequencing. Genomic DNA was extracted from the blood cell samples with the Qiagen DNeasy Blood Extraction Kit. On this clone itself: The antigen it binds to is not known. Base quality data are lacking; no much larger clone is found one base away.

Source material: PBMCs. The receptor's source is a man between 50 and 59 years old in good health and CMV-seropositive. The receptor chain draws on TRBV5-4 and TRBJ2-1; the D gene assignment is ambiguous. The DNA reads TGTGCCAGCAGCCTCCTAATCCCGAGCTCCTACAATGAGCAGTTCTTC. Its protein is CASSLLIPSSYNEQFF.